A selection of T cell receptor beta chains follows, all from one sample in a study of cytomegalovirus exposure and HLA in healthy donors. Assay used: immunoSEQ multiplex PCR; TCRdb lists only in-frame clones, some missing. The sample gives some 150,000 clones, roughly four fifths of which show up once; about 3.2% is in the top ten. The sequenced sample consisted of PBMCs. The receptor source for this set is a man aged 18 to 29 in good health and CMV-seropositive. The CDR3 runs from the conserved cysteine through the conserved F or W. The D gene is left open where the match is weak. Clone sizes are given selectively: once, few, many, or a class where the clone is expanded.

J gene | D gene | V gene | CDR3 length | clone size | CDR3 DNA | CDR3 protein
TRBJ2-7 | . | TRBV28 | 16 | few | TGTGCCAGCAGTTTATCCCTCGCCACGGGCTCCTACGAGCAGTACTTC | CASSLSLATGSYEQYF
TRBJ2-1 | . | TRBV27 | 16 | . | TGTGCCAGCAGTTTATCGGCGGGACAGATATACAATGAGCAGTTCTTC | CASSLSAGQIYNEQFF
TRBJ1-4 | . | TRBV6-5 | 13 | . | TGTGCCAGCAGAGATTTAGCTAATGAAAAACTGTTTTTT | CASRDLANEKLFF
TRBJ2-3 | TRBD2 | TRBV18 | 17 | once | TGTGCCAGCTCACCAGCAACCTCTGGCGGGGGGGCAGATACGCAGTATTTT | CASSPATSGGGADTQYF
TRBJ2-3 | TRBD2 | TRBV2 | 17 | . | TGTGCCAGCATCCCCCTCGGGATTAGCGGGTCCACAGATACGCAGTATTTT | CASIPLGISGSTDTQYF
TRBJ1-1 | TRBD1 | TRBV9 | 16 | . | TGTGCCAGCAGCGTAGGGTCAGGGGGCAAGAACACTGAAGCTTTCTTT | CASSVGSGGKNTEAFF
TRBJ1-6 | TRBD1 | TRBV5-1 | 14 | once | TGCGCCAGCAGCTTGACAGGGGGGAATTCACCCCTCCACTTT | CASSLTGGNSPLHF
TRBJ1-5 | TRBD1 | TRBV5-6 | 16 | . | TGTGCCAGCAGCTTATTAAGGACAGGGGGCAATCAGCCCCAGCATTTT | CASSLLRTGGNQPQHF
TRBJ1-5 | TRBD1 | TRBV6-6 | 14 | . | TGTGCCAGCAGTTACGCGGGACAGGGCCAGCCCCAGCATTTT | CASSYAGQGQPQHF
TRBJ1-1 | . | TRBV28 | 16 | . | TGTGCCAGCAGTTTAGAAGGAGCGGGGGGCATTGCTGAAGCTTTCTTT | CASSLEGAGGIAEAFF
TRBJ1-1 | . | TRBV11-2 | 15 | . | TGTGCCAGCACCGAAACAGGTCCCCCGAGCACTGAAGCTTTCTTT | CASTETGPPSTEAFF
TRBJ2-7 | TRBD2 | TRBV5-1 | 15 | . | TGCGCCAGCACCTTCGGACTAGCGGGGGACTACGAGCAGTACTTC | CASTFGLAGDYEQYF
TRBJ2-1 | TRBD2 | TRBV7-8 | 15 | . | TGTGCCAGCAGCTTTAGCGGGAGCTCCTACAATGAGCAGTTCTTC | CASSFSGSSYNEQFF
TRBJ2-2 | . | TRBV7-2 | 13 | . | TGTGCCAGCAGCTCAACAGACACCGGGGAGCTGTTTTTT | CASSSTDTGELFF
TRBJ2-2 | . | TRBV6-6 | 12 | few | TGTGCCAGCATAGGGGCCCCCGGGGAGCTGTTTTTT | CASIGAPGELFF
TRBJ2-1 | TRBD2 | TRBV2 | 14 | . | TGTGCCAGCAAAGTGGGAGGGTCCTACAATGAGCAGTTCTTC | CASKVGGSYNEQFF
TRBJ1-1 | . | TRBV28 | 14 | . | TGTGCCAGGCGGTCGGCGGGCCCGAACACTGAAGCTTTCTTT | CARRSAGPNTEAFF
TRBJ2-5 | TRBD1 | TRBV5-1 | 14 | once | TGCGCCAGCAGCCCCGGGACAGGCCAAGAGACCCAGTACTTC | CASSPGTGQETQYF
TRBJ1-2 | TRBD1 | TRBV28 | 18 | once | TGTGCCAGCAGGCTTCCCGGGACAGGGGGACCATTGGGCTATGGCTACACCTTC | CASRLPGTGGPLGYGYTF
TRBJ1-2 | TRBD1 | TRBV10-3 | 14 | few | TGTGCCATCAGTGATCCTCCAGGGGGTTATGGCTACACCTTC | CAISDPPGGYGYTF
TRBJ2-7 | . | TRBV19 | 13 | . | TGTGCCAGTAGTAGAGGACAAGCCTACGAGCAGTACTTC | CASSRGQAYEQYF
TRBJ1-1 | . | TRBV20-1 | 11 | . | TGCAGTGCCAGGAAGGGAGCTGAAGCTTTCTTT | CSARKGAEAFF
TRBJ2-7 | TRBD1 | TRBV19 | 15 | . | TGTGCCAGTAGTATAGTCTCTCGACAGGGCCACGAGCAGTACTTC | CASSIVSRQGHEQYF
TRBJ1-5 | TRBD1 | TRBV19 | 13 | few | TGTGCCAGTAGTGACAGGGGCGGACAGCCCCAGCATTTT | CASSDRGGQPQHF
TRBJ1-1 | TRBD1 | TRBV18 | 13 | . | TGTGCCAGCTTGGGACAGCTGAACACTGAAGCTTTCTTT | CASLGQLNTEAFF
TRBJ1-1 | . | TRBV5-1 | 15 | few | TGCGCCAGCAGCCTCCGAGTGAACTCGAACACTGAAGCTTTCTTT | CASSLRVNSNTEAFF
TRBJ2-7 | . | TRBV27 | 13 | . | TGTGCCAGCAGCAACTTCGGCCCAGGGGAGCAGTACTTC | CASSNFGPGEQYF
TRBJ1-3 | . | TRBV6-1 | 16 | . | TGTGCCAGCAGTGAAGCGGCGAAGACTTACGGAAACACCATATATTTT | CASSEAAKTYGNTIYF
TRBJ1-2 | . | TRBV5-6 | 12 | once | TGTGCCAGCAGCTCAAAAAATTATGGCTACACCTTC | CASSSKNYGYTF
TRBJ1-1 | TRBD1 | TRBV28 | 13 | . | TGTGCCAGCAGTTCTCAGGGGGTCACTGAAGCTTTCTTT | CASSSQGVTEAFF
TRBJ2-7 | . | TRBV5-6 | 12 | . | TGTGCCAGCAGCCCCCAGGGCCGAGAGCAGTACTTC | CASSPQGREQYF
TRBJ2-3 | . | TRBV30 | 14 | once | TGTGCCTGGACGCTAGGAACCAGCACAGATACGCAGTATTTT | CAWTLGTSTDTQYF
TRBJ1-2 | TRBD1 | TRBV5-4 | 15 | . | TGTGCCAGCAGCTTGTCAGGGACAGGGGGCAATGGCTACACCTTC | CASSLSGTGGNGYTF
TRBJ1-2 | TRBD1 | TRBV27 | 13 | . | TGTGCCAGCAGTTCAGGGGGCGCAGGTGGCTACACCTTC | CASSSGGAGGYTF
TRBJ2-1 | . | TRBV6-5 | 13 | . | TGTGCCAGCAGTTACCGAGGTCCGAATGAGCAGTTCTTC | CASSYRGPNEQFF
TRBJ2-2 | TRBD1 | TRBV2 | 15 | . | TGTGCCAGCAGCCAAGCTGACAGGGTCGCCGGGGAGCTGTTTTTT | CASSQADRVAGELFF
TRBJ2-7 | . | TRBV6-6 | 12 | . | TGTGCCAGCAGAGGCGGGACCTACGAGCAGTACTTC | CASRGGTYEQYF
TRBJ2-2 | TRBD1 | TRBV15 | 16 | . | TGTGCCACCAGCAGCGGTTCGACAGGGTCCTCCGGGGAGCTGTTTTTT | CATSSGSTGSSGELFF
TRBJ2-7 | . | TRBV5-1 | 15 | . | TGCGCCAGCAGCTTCACTGAAGCCTACTCCTACGAGCAGTACTTC | CASSFTEAYSYEQYF
TRBJ1-2 | . | TRBV6-1 | 12 | few | TGTGCCAGCAGTGAAGGGCGGGGAGGCTACACCTTC | CASSEGRGGYTF
TRBJ2-1 | TRBD2 | TRBV9 | 15 | . | TGTGCCAGCAGCGCTTCGCTAGCGGGATACAATGAGCAGTTCTTC | CASSASLAGYNEQFF
TRBJ2-5 | . | TRBV5-1 | 16 | . | TGCGCCAGCAGCTTGCCGGGGGCGGGGGCCCGGGAGACCCAGTACTTC | CASSLPGAGARETQYF
TRBJ2-1 | . | TRBV29-1 | 14 | once | TGCAGCGTTGATTCCCAGCGGGCTTACAATGAGCAGTTCTTC | CSVDSQRAYNEQFF
TRBJ2-1 | TRBD2 | TRBV2 | 17 | . | TGTGCCAGCAGTGAAACTCGGGGGACTACAAACTACAATGAGCAGTTCTTC | CASSETRGTTNYNEQFF
TRBJ1-5 | . | TRBV7-2 | 14 | . | TGTGCCAGCAGCCCGGGAGGGAGCAATCAGCCCCAGCATTTT | CASSPGGSNQPQHF
TRBJ1-2 | TRBD1 | TRBV28 | 14 | . | TGTGCCAGCAGTTACCAGGGGGGACTCTATGGCTACACCTTC | CASSYQGGLYGYTF
TRBJ1-3 | TRBD1 | TRBV7-9 | 17 | . | TGTGCCAGCAGCTTAGGGGCGGGACAGGTCTCTGGAAACACCATATATTTT | CASSLGAGQVSGNTIYF
TRBJ2-5 | TRBD2 | TRBV7-3 | 16 | . | TGTGCCAGCAGCTTAACCCCAGCTAGCGGGAGTGAGACCCAGTACTTC | CASSLTPASGSETQYF
TRBJ2-5 | TRBD1 | TRBV6-1 | 14 | few | TGTGCCAGCAGTACCCGGACAGGGCACGAGACCCAGTACTTC | CASSTRTGHETQYF
TRBJ2-1 | TRBD2 | TRBV11-2 | 12 | . | TGTGCCAGCAGCCGGGGGGACAATGAGCAGTTCTTC | CASSRGDNEQFF
TRBJ2-7 | . | TRBV4-1 | 16 | . | TGCGCCAGCAGCCAAGTAAGGAGCGGAGGGACCTACGAGCAGTACTTC | CASSQVRSGGTYEQYF
TRBJ2-3 | TRBD2 | TRBV5-1 | 17 | . | TGCGCCAGCAGCCCTGGCATGAGCGGGAGGGGGACAGATACGCAGTATTTT | CASSPGMSGRGTDTQYF
TRBJ1-2 | . | TRBV6-5 | 12 | . | TGTGCCTGCCGGGACACCCGGTATGGCTACACCTTC | CACRDTRYGYTF
TRBJ2-7 | TRBD1 | TRBV19 | 14 | . | TGTGCCAGTAGATTCACAGGGGGTCCGTACGAGCAGTACTTC | CASRFTGGPYEQYF
TRBJ2-5 | . | TRBV6-5 | 14 | . | TGTGCCAGCAGTTCCTTGGGCAGTATGGAGACCCAGTACTTC | CASSSLGSMETQYF
TRBJ1-5 | . | TRBV30 | 14 | . | TGTGCCTGGAGGGATAGAATGAAAGGGGAGCCCCAGCATTTT | CAWRDRMKGEPQHF
TRBJ1-5 | . | TRBV5-6 | 14 | . | TGTGCCAGCAGCTTGGGGCAACGCAATCAGCCCCAGCATTTT | CASSLGQRNQPQHF
TRBJ1-2 | . | TRBV10-1 | 13 | . | TGCGCCAGCAGTGAGGAGTCCCGCTATGGCTACACCTTC | CASSEESRYGYTF
TRBJ1-2 | . | TRBV18 | 13 | . | TGTGCCAGCTCACCTTACAGGGAGCAGGGCTACACCTTC | CASSPYREQGYTF
TRBJ2-1 | . | TRBV9 | 16 | few | TGTGCCAGCAGCGTAGGAGGCCAGGGGACCTACAATGAGCAGTTCTTC | CASSVGGQGTYNEQFF